What follows are 25 T cell receptor beta chains derived from one specimen sequenced in a study of shared T cell receptors in the human thymus. TCRdb keeps only in-frame clones here, not all; method: immunoSEQ multiplex PCR. The sample gives hundreds of thousands of clones, around 87% of which show up once; over 0.008% is in the top ten. This same sample was also part of a study on human thymus T cells.

The specimen was thymocytes. The receptor source for this set is a boy under two years old with a congenital heart defect.

This chain links TRBV5-4 with TRBJ2-2, with TRBD2 matching 11 bases. The CDR3 spans 18 residues. Per germline, CDR1 SGHNT and CDR2 YYREEE (reference sequence). V lost 0 bases to trimming and J lost 7 bases; unmatched junction nucleotides: 11. CDR3 nucleotides: TGTGCCAGCAGCTTGGGGCCGGATAGCGGGAGGGCCGTCGGGGAGCTGTTTTTT. Translation gives CASSLGPDSGRAVGELFF.

A single count supports this clone. The chain employs TRBV18 and TRBJ2-2, with D perhaps matching TRBD2 (6 bases). The CDR3 contains 16 residues. V lost 1 base and J lost 5, with 14 bases in between. CDR1 and CDR2 from the germline V gene are KGHSH and LQKENI. CDR3 in DNA: TGTGCCAGCTCACCACGGACGGGAGTAGGAACCGGGGAGCTGTTTTTT. It yields the protein CASSPRTGVGTGELFF.

J is TRBJ1-5 and V is TRBV10-2; no clear D gene. Germline V CDR1 and CDR2: WSHSY, SAAADI. Deletions cut 5 bases from V and 3 bases from J, with 8 bases between. This CDR3 comprises 13 residues. Written as DNA, the CDR3 is TGCGCCAGCAGTCCGACTCACAATCAGCCCCAGCATTTT. This translates into CASSPTHNQPQHF.

This chain links TRBV4-1 with TRBJ2-2; 8 nucleotides line up with TRBD2. J lost 1 base, V lost 2 bases, and 6 bases had no gene match. Per germline, CDR1 MGHRA and CDR2 YSYEKL. This CDR3 contains 17 residues. CDR3: CASSQRAGGGNTGELFF. CDR3 DNA sequence: TGCGCCAGCAGCCAAAGGGCGGGAGGAGGGAACACCGGGGAGCTGTTTTTT.

The chain joins TRBV28 to TRBJ2-5; D may be TRBD2 (7 bases). The end of the DNA is better explained by TRBJ2-7, so the J call may be wrong. The germline gives CDR1 MDHEN, CDR2 SYDVKM. The CDR3 runs 15 residues. The CDR3 protein is CASTSKGGRSYEQYF. The CDR3 DNA reads TGTGCCAGTACGTCAAAGGGGGGGCGATCCTACGAGCAGTACTTC.

The chain links TRBV14 to TRBJ2-1; D may be TRBD2 (5 bases). The CDR3 totals 16 residues. Germline CDR1 reads SGHDN; CDR2 reads FVKESK. V lost 4 bases and J lost 0, with 13 bases in between. The CDR3 is CASSRPSGSSYNEQFF. The DNA of the CDR3 is TGTGCCAGCAGCCGGCCAAGCGGAAGCTCCTACAATGAGCAGTTCTTC.

CDR3 nucleotides: TGCGCCAGCAGCTTTCAGCGGGAGGGCCCCTGTTTGAACGATGAGCAGTTCTTC. Amino acids: CASSFQREGPCLNDEQFF. The chain combines TRBV5-1 with TRBJ2-1; 10 bases match TRBD2. This CDR3 is built from 18 residues. CDR1 SGHRS and CDR2 YFSETQ come from the germline V gene. V lost 2 bases and J lost 8; bases outside the gene matches: 16.

CDR3 in amino acids: CASRRAASYNEQFF. The DNA of the CDR3 is TGCGCCAGCAGGAGGGCGGCTTCCTACAATGAGCAGTTCTTC. The chain couples TRBV4-1 to TRBJ2-1; a possible D gene is TRBD2 (5 bases). Between the trimmed V and J ends, which lost 6 bases and 1 base, there was a span of 10 bases. Germline V gene sequence: CDR1 MGHRA, CDR2 YSYEKL. This CDR3 contains 14 residues.

This clone was seen a few times. The rearrangement uses TRBV4-1 and TRBJ1-2; tentatively, D is TRBD1 (5 bases). The CDR3 has 14 residues. The ends were cut back, 0 bases at V and 5 bases at J, with 10 bases in the middle. Germline CDR1 and CDR2: MGHRA and YSYEKL. The CDR3 here is CASSQDSRGYGYTF. The DNA for the CDR3 is TGCGCCAGCAGCCAAGATTCCCGGGGGTATGGCTACACCTTC.

The chain joins TRBV30 to TRBJ1-3; D remains ambiguous. CDR3 length: 22 amino acids. The germline gives CDR1 GTSNPN, CDR2 SVGIG (reference sequence). The V end lost 4 bases, the J end lost 0 bases, and 34 bases lay between the germline ends. The CDR3 region has the DNA TGTGCCTGGAATGGCAGCAAGGTCCGCGCCCCACAGATACGACGCTCTGGAAACACCATATATTTT. Its protein is CAWNGSKVRAPQIRRSGNTIYF.

The chain links TRBV6-5 to TRBJ1-2, with 7 bases identical to TRBD1. CDR1 MNHEY and CDR2 SVGAGI come from the germline V gene. CDR3 size: 15 residues. V shed 8 bases and J 4 bases; nucleotides not matched to a gene: 13. In nucleotides, the CDR3 is TGTGCCAGCGCCTCCTCGCCGGGACAGTCCTATGGCTACACCTTC. Encoded protein: CASASSPGQSYGYTF.

This clone was found once. This chain uses TRBV4-3 with TRBJ1-4; TRBD1 aligns across 8 bases. V shed 0 bases and J 6 bases; nucleotides not matched to a gene: 0. The CDR3 consists of 14 residues. The germline gives CDR1 LGHNA, CDR2 YSLEER. The CDR3 DNA reads as TGCGCCAGCAGCCAAGAACAGGGGGATGAAAAACTGTTTTTT. Translated, it gives CASSQEQGDEKLFF.

A word on this clone: At one end, the junction sequence differs from germline, possibly due to a read error. The chain joins TRBV2 to TRBJ2-1; D perhaps matches TRBD2 (6 bases). This CDR3 region has 14 residues. Germline values: CDR1 SNHLY, CDR2 FYNNEI. The CDR3 nucleotides read TGTGCCAGCAGGGAAGCAGCGGGTTTTAATGAGCAGTTCTTC. It is translated as CASREAAGFNEQFF.

The rearrangement uses TRBV29-1 and TRBJ2-2; 9 bases are shared with TRBD1. The CDR3 covers 14 residues. Germline loops: CDR1 SQVTM, CDR2 ANQGSEA. CDR3 DNA: TGCAGGGGGTGGGGACAGGGCCCCACCGGGGAGCTGTTTTTT. This encodes CRGWGQGPTGELFF.

This chain links TRBV19 with TRBJ2-7; 11 nucleotides align to TRBD2. CDR3 length: 16 amino acids. V was pared by 4 bases and J by 0 bases, with 5 bases of the junction left unmatched. Germline V lookup: CDR1 LNHDA, CDR2 SQIVND (reference sequence). CDR3 sequence: CASSTKTSGSSYEQYF. In DNA form, the CDR3 reads TGTGCCAGTAGTACCAAAACTAGCGGGAGCTCCTACGAGCAGTACTTC.

The chain carries TRBV27 and TRBJ2-5; D unresolved. Trimming removed 8 bases at V and 3 bases at J, with 7 bases between. Germline V CDR1 and CDR2: MNHEY, SMNVEV (reference sequence). The CDR3 runs to 11 residues. CDR3 in DNA: TGTGCCAGCGTAGAGAAAGAGACCCAGTACTTC. Protein product: CASVEKETQYF.

The V and J genes are TRBV29-1 and TRBJ2-1, with 9 bases aligning to TRBD2. The V gene's germline CDR1 is SQVTM and CDR2 ANQGSEA. The length of the CDR3 is 13 residues. Trimming cost V 6 bases and J 8 bases; bases outside gene matches: 8. The CDR3 reads CSVVSGRGHEQFF. The CDR3 DNA sequence: TGCAGCGTCGTTAGCGGGAGAGGTCATGAGCAGTTCTTC.

The chain recombines TRBV27 with TRBJ1-5, with D possibly TRBD1 on 6 matching bases. The CDR3 has 19 residues. Germline loops: CDR1 MNHEY, CDR2 SMNVEV (reference sequence). V was trimmed by 0 bases and J by 3 bases, leaving 21 bases between them. For the CDR3, the DNA is TGTGCCAGCAGTTTATCAGCCGATAGGACAGACCGAATCAATCAGCCCCAGCATTTT. It specifies CASSLSADRTDRINQPQHF.

This rearrangement joins TRBV6-1 to TRBJ2-7, with TRBD1 matching over 7 bases. J was trimmed by 4 bases and V by 6 bases; bases with no gene match: 12. Germline assignment: CDR1 MNHNS and CDR2 SASEGT. The CDR3 is 15 residues long. The CDR3 loop is CASRGNRDSWYEQYF. As DNA, the CDR3 is TGTGCCAGCAGGGGGAATCGGGACAGTTGGTACGAGCAGTACTTC.

The V call is TRBV28, the J call TRBJ2-7; D is unclear. With 8 bases removed from V and 2 bases from J, the gap between germline ends came to 13 bases. The CDR3 consists of 13 residues. Germline CDR1 reads MDHEN; CDR2 reads SYDVKM. The chain's CDR3 is CASVSGRTYEQYF. The CDR3 DNA reads as TGTGCCAGCGTATCGGGTCGTACCTACGAGCAGTACTTC.

J is TRBJ2-1 and V is TRBV28, with 7 nucleotides matching TRBD2. The CDR3 sequence is 14 residues long. Germline lookup yields CDR1 MDHEN and CDR2 SYDVKM. V lost 8 bases, J lost 1 base, and 5 bases stayed unmatched. The CDR3 sequence: CASPPSGSYNEQFF. CDR3 DNA: TGTGCCAGCCCCCCTAGCGGATCCTACAATGAGCAGTTCTTC.

V usage is TRBV21-1 and J usage is TRBJ1-2. TRBV21-1 has pseudogene status. The CDR3 spans 14 residues. CDR3 residues: CASSKGRLNYGYTF. The CDR3, as DNA: TGTGCCAGCAGCAAAGGTAGACTTAACTATGGCTACACCTTC.

The chain joins TRBV6-1 to TRBJ2-7, with D perhaps TRBD2 (5 bases). Deletions cut 6 bases from V and 1 base from J, with 13 bases between. This CDR3 is built from 14 residues. Germline assignment: CDR1 MNHNS and CDR2 SASEGT. The CDR3 region has the DNA TGTGCCAGCAGCCGGGGAGACGGATCCTACGAGCAGTACTTC. Protein sequence: CASSRGDGSYEQYF.

The chain links TRBV28 to TRBJ1-2; maybe TRBD1 (6 bases). The germline V gene has CDR1 MDHEN and CDR2 SYDVKM. CDR3 length: 15 amino acids. The germline V and J ends were trimmed by 5 bases and 3 bases, with 16 bases remaining between them. CDR3 coding DNA: TGTGCCAGCAGTCCCGGGACACCACCCTACTATGGCTACACCTTC. This codes for CASSPGTPPYYGYTF.

In its sample, this clone was seen a few times. The J gene is TRBJ2-4, the V gene TRBV9, with 11 nucleotides matching TRBD2. CDR3 length: 16 residues. V was pared by 4 bases and J by 5 bases, with 8 bases of the junction left unmatched. CDR1 SGDLS and CDR2 YYNGEE come from the germline V gene. The CDR3 here is CASSIRPGLAENIQYF. DNA for the CDR3: TGTGCCAGCAGCATTCGACCGGGACTAGCGGAAAACATTCAGTACTTC.